This T cell receptor (beta chain) was observed in a study of blood T cell repertoires in COVID-19. Study at large: T cells, B-cell-depleted T cells, or PBMCs supplied cDNA or gDNA.

Study processing details: Reference gene primer amplification in the assay estimated nucleated cell counts. Sequencing used immunoSEQ multiplex PCR; TCRdb keeps in-frame clones, though not all of them. V and J calls and clone size are as listed in that table; D and trimming were resolved from the DNA. The sample has about 190,000 clones; less than 80% are singletons. This CDR3 comprises 15 residues. Germline CDR1 and CDR2: SGHVS and FNYEAQ. V lost 4 bases to trimming and J lost 9 bases; unmatched junction nucleotides: 7. The gene calls are TRBV7-6 and TRBJ1-6; 9 bases are shared with TRBD1. The clonotype was recovered from a man aged 45-60 years who had recovered from COVID-19. The sample comprised peripheral blood. The CDR3 here is CASSSLTGGVSPLHF. The CDR3 DNA reads TGTGCCAGCAGCTCCCTGACAGGGGGTGTTTCACCCCTCCACTTT.